Presented here are 16 T cell receptor beta chains from one specimen sequenced in a study of shared clonotypes between healthy human individuals. The protocol was immunoSEQ multiplex PCR, while the TCRdb copy is restricted to in-frame clones and leaves out a portion. The table records some 2,000,000 clones, 90% to 96% of them present only once. Sequencing was performed on naive CD4+ T cells sorted from blood. Indicated subset: CD45RA+ positively selected. These receptors were taken from a man between 18 and 35 years old in good health.

The chain combines TRBV6-5 with TRBJ1-1; D not certain. CDR3 length: 15 residues. Per the germline V gene, CDR1 is MNHEY and CDR2 is SVGAGI. Trimming took 4 bases from V and 1 from J, leaving 13 bases between them. The CDR3 loop is CASSSGRGWNTEAFF. The CDR3 DNA follows: TGTGCCAGCAGTTCCGGTCGGGGTTGGAACACTGAAGCTTTCTTT.

Remarks on this clone: Other nucleotide sequences in the sample specify the same CDR3. The rearrangement joins TRBV20-1 to TRBJ2-7; D perhaps matches TRBD2 (6 bases). Per the germline V gene, CDR1 is DFQATT and CDR2 is SNEGSKA (reference sequence). The CDR3 has 11 amino acids. V shed 6 bases and J shed 4 bases, with 10 bases lying between them. CDR3 sequence (DNA): TGCAGTGCGCCGGAGGGGTACGAGCAGTACTTC. This codes for CSAPEGYEQYF.

Points on this clone: The identical CDR3 is also encoded by other nucleotide sequences in the sample. The chain combines TRBV5-1 with TRBJ2-7; tentatively, D is TRBD2 (5 bases). Germline values: CDR1 SGHRS, CDR2 YFSETQ. V was shortened by 0 bases and J by 3 bases, with 10 bases between the two germline ends. CDR3 length: 14 residues. CDR3 nucleotides: TGCGCCAGCAGCTTGGCCGGACGGGACTACGAGCAGTACTTC. It specifies CASSLAGRDYEQYF.

The CDR3 is CASSVGTWGGSDTQYF. The CDR3 bases are TGCGCCAGCAGCGTCGGGACATGGGGAGGCTCAGATACGCAGTATTTT. The V call is TRBV10-1, the J call TRBJ2-3; the D call may be TRBD1 or TRBD2 (6 bases each). CDR3 length: 16 amino acids. Trimming removed 6 bases from V and 4 bases from J, with 20 bases in between. From germline, CDR1 is WNHNN and CDR2 SYGVQD (reference sequence).

Concerning this clone itself: At the DNA level, this CDR3 is encoded by other sequences in the same sample as well. V is TRBV19 and J is TRBJ1-6, with D possibly being TRBD1 (5 bases). Trimming cost V 8 bases and J 12 bases, with 11 bases left between them. The length of the CDR3 is 11 residues. CDR1 is LNHDA and CDR2 is SQIVND in the germline V gene (reference sequence). The CDR3 DNA sequence: TGTGCCAGTTCGGGGGGAGGACCCCTCCACTTT. Translating it yields CASSGGGPLHF.

The chain couples TRBV5-1 to TRBJ1-3, with D possibly TRBD1 on 6 matching bases. The V end was cut by 0 bases, the J end by 3 bases, with 13 bases between. Germline CDR1 reads SGHRS; CDR2 reads YFSETQ. This CDR3 is built from 16 residues. In DNA, the CDR3 is TGCGCCAGCAGCTTGGAAATTGTAGGGGGTGGAAACACCATATATTTT. It codes for CASSLEIVGGGNTIYF.

This rearrangement joins TRBV7-9 to TRBJ1-2, with D hard to call. V lost 5 bases to trimming and J lost 4 bases, with 8 bases between them. CDR3 length: 12 residues. The germline gives CDR1 SEHNR, CDR2 FQNEAQ (reference sequence). The CDR3 DNA is TGTGCCAGCAGCGGTGAGGCCTATGGCTACACCTTC. Amino acid sequence: CASSGEAYGYTF.

The chain employs TRBV11-2 and TRBJ2-7; 7 bases fit TRBD1. The CDR3 loop spans 15 amino acids. The germline V gene encodes CDR1 SGHAT and CDR2 FQNNGV. Trimming removed 5 bases from V and 2 bases from J; junction bases left unmatched: 9. The DNA for the CDR3 is TGTGCCAGCAGCCCACTGGGACAGCTTACCTACGAGCAGTACTTC. Translating it yields CASSPLGQLTYEQYF.

V is TRBV30 and J is TRBJ1-2; unclear D gene. V was trimmed by 6 bases and J by 8 bases, leaving 16 bases between them. CDR1 GTSNPN and CDR2 SVGIG come from the germline V gene (reference sequence). The CDR3 is 12 residues long. Here the CDR3 DNA reads TGTGCCTGCCAAGAGGGAGGGTTCGGCTACACCTTC. Amino acid sequence: CACQEGGFGYTF.

In DNA, the CDR3 is TGTGCCAGCGACCTGGGGGGGGCTAATAAGAATGAGCAGTTCTTC. Translation: CASDLGGANKNEQFF. The V call is TRBV28, the J call TRBJ2-1; a possible D gene is TRBD2 (7 bases). The CDR3 totals 15 residues. CDR1 MDHEN and CDR2 SYDVKM come from the germline V gene. The V gene lost 8 bases and the J gene lost 7 bases, with 21 bases spanning the gap.

This clone was seen just once. The genes are TRBV9 and TRBJ1-2; the match to TRBD1 covers 7 bases. Germline V gene data show CDR1 as SGDLS and CDR2 as YYNGEE. Trimming cost V 0 bases and J 7 bases; bases outside gene matches: 15. This CDR3 has 17 amino acids. CDR3 nucleotide sequence: TGTGCCAGCAGCGTAGCAGGGGGACGGGGGACTTTAGGTGGCTACACCTTC. Translation: CASSVAGGRGTLGGYTF.

The rearrangement joins TRBV5-4 to TRBJ1-4; D is unresolved. CDR3 length equals 14 residues. CDR1 and CDR2 from the germline V gene are SGHNT and YYREEE (reference sequence). Between the trimmed V and J ends, which lost 4 bases and 8 bases, there was a span of 15 bases. CDR3: CASSLGATEEKLFF. CDR3 coding DNA: TGTGCCAGCAGCCTTGGAGCTACGGAAGAAAAACTGTTTTTT.

This clone was recorded once. J is TRBJ2-7 and V is TRBV5-4; D unclear. CDR1 is SGHNT and CDR2 is YYREEE in the germline V gene (reference sequence). The CDR3 is made up of 14 amino acids. V was pared by 3 bases and J by 2 bases, with 12 bases between. The CDR3: CASSSELAAYEQYF. The CDR3 DNA sequence: TGTGCCAGCAGCTCGGAGTTGGCGGCCTACGAGCAGTACTTC.

The CDR3 nucleotides read TGTGCCAGCAGCCCATCCCGGGGGGAACAAGAGACCCAGTACTTC. It codes for CASSPSRGEQETQYF. The chain uses TRBV7-9 and TRBJ2-5; 7 bases agree with TRBD2. The CDR3 totals 15 residues. Germline-derived CDR1 and CDR2 are SEHNR and FQNEAQ (reference sequence). With 5 bases clipped from V and 2 bases from J, the junction kept 8 bases outside the gene matches.

J is TRBJ2-3 and V is TRBV5-4; 7 positions agree with TRBD1. CDR3 length: 16 residues. CDR1 and CDR2 from the germline V gene are SGHNT and YYREEE (reference sequence). V dropped 1 base and J dropped 0; count of bases not matched to a gene: 5. The CDR3 loop is CASSLLTGPSTDTQYF. DNA of the CDR3: TGTGCCAGCAGCTTGTTGACAGGGCCGAGCACAGATACGCAGTATTTT.

This sequence joins TRBV11-2 and TRBJ2-7; no clear D. The CDR3 extends over 15 amino acids. The V end lost 1 base, the J end lost 2 bases, and 12 bases lay between the germline ends. Germline CDR1 and CDR2: SGHAT and FQNNGV. The DNA for the CDR3 is TGTGCCAGCAGCTTAGGGCCAGGCTCTCCCTACGAGCAGTACTTC. Encoded protein: CASSLGPGSPYEQYF. Together with reference TRBV11-2 and TRBJ2-7, the CDR3 gives the full variable domain: EAGVAQSPRYKIIEKRQSVAFWCNPISGHATLYWYQQILGQGPKLLIQFQNNGVVDDSQLPKDRFSAERLKGVDSTLKIQPAKLEDSAVYLCASSLGPGSPYEQYFGPGTRLTVT.